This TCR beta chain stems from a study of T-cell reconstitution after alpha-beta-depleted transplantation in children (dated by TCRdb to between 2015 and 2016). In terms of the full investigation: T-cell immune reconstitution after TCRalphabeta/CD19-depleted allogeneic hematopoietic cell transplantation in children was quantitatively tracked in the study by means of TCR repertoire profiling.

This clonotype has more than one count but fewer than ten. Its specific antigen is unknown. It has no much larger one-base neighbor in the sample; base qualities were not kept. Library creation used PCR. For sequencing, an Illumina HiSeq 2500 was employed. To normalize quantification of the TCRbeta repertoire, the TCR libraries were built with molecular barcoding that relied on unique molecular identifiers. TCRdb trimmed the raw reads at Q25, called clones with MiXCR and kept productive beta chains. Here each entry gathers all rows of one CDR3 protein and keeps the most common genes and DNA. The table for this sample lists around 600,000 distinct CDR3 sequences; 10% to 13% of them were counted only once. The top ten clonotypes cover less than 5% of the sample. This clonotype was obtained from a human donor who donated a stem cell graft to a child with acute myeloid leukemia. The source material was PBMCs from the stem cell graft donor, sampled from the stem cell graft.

The CDR3 protein: CATSETGTGELFF. The nucleotide sequence reads TGTGCCACCAGTGAAACTGGGACAGGGGAGCTGTTTTTT. The chain employs TRBV24-1 and TRBJ2-2, with a weak D call of TRBD1 (6 bases match). The CDR3 numbers 13 residues from cysteine through phenylalanine. Kept here is only the CDR3 DNA, which spans 39 bases and is read in frame from base 1. The germline ends are 10 bases apart after V is trimmed by 4 bases and J by 8 bases. The germline V gene supplies CDR1 KGHDR and CDR2 SFDVKD.